These 3 T cell receptor beta chains came from one sample sequenced in a study of Ad26.COV2.S vaccination and SARS-CoV-2 variants. Regarding treatment: 15 to 20 received Ad26.COV2.S at low or high dose, single or two shots; five or six received placebo; per-sample allocation not given. It was on day 63 after the first vaccine or placebo injection that samples were taken. This table comes from immunoSEQ multiplex PCR, and its TCRdb copy is limited to in-frame clones, with some not included. This table has 200,000 to 250,000 clones, 85% to 90% appearing once. Sample: peripheral blood, taken in a trial of Ad26.COV2.S vaccine versus placebo. Receptors originate from a person between 18 and 65 years old who received the Ad26.COV2.S COVID-19 vaccine or a placebo.

The V call is TRBV30, the J call TRBJ2-7; TRBD1 aligns across 7 bases. The ends lost 1 base at V and 5 bases at J; junction bases unmatched: 8. CDR1 is GTSNPN and CDR2 is SVGIG in the germline V gene (reference sequence). The CDR3 runs 14 residues. CDR3 in DNA: TGTGCCTGGAGTGAGGGCAGGGGGAAAGACGAGCAGTACTTC. This gives the protein CAWSEGRGKDEQYF.

The chain has TRBV21-1 and TRBJ2-7; TRBD1 reflects the table's D call only, with no check against the DNA. TRBV21-1 corresponds to a pseudogene. The CDR3 is 13 residues long. The CDR3 DNA sequence: TGTGCCAGCAGCCGGAACAGGGTCTACGAGCAGTACTTC. Protein product: CASSRNRVYEQYF.

The chain employs TRBV4-3 and TRBJ2-7; possible D gene TRBD2, 5 bases. Deletions cut 0 bases from V and 6 bases from J, with 12 bases between. Per the germline V gene, CDR1 is LGHNA and CDR2 is YSLEER. The CDR3 totals 14 residues. CDR3 amino acids: CASSQDPRGPEQYF. CDR3 in DNA: TGCGCCAGCAGCCAAGATCCGAGAGGGCCCGAGCAGTACTTC.